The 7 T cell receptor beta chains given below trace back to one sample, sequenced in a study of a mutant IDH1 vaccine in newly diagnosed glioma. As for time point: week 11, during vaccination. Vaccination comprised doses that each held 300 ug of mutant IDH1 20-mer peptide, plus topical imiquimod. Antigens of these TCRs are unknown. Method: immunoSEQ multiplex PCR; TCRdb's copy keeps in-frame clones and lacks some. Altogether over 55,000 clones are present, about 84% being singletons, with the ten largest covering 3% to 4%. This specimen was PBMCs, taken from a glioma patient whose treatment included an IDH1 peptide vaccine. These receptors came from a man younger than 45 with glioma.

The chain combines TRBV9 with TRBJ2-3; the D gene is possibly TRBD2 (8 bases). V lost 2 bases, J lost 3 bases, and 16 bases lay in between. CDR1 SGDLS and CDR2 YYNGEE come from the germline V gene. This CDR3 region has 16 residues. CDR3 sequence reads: CASSVYRGGGTDTQYF. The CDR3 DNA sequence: TGTGCCAGCAGCGTTTACAGGGGCGGGGGGACAGATACGCAGTATTTT.

CDR3 DNA: TGTGCCAGCAGCTTAGGAGGCGGAACATACAATGAGCAGTTCTTC. Amino acid sequence: CASSLGGGTYNEQFF. This chain links TRBV7-9 with TRBJ2-1; D is unclear. Germline CDR1 is SEHNR and CDR2 is FQNEAQ (reference sequence). V lost 1 base and J lost 4, with 11 bases in between. The CDR3 has 15 residues.

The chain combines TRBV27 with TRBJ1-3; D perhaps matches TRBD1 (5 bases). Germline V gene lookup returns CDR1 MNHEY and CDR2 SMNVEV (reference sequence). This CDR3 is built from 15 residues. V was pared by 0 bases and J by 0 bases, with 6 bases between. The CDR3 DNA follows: TGTGCCAGCAGTTTATCGAGGGGCTCTGGAAACACCATATATTTT. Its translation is CASSLSRGSGNTIYF.

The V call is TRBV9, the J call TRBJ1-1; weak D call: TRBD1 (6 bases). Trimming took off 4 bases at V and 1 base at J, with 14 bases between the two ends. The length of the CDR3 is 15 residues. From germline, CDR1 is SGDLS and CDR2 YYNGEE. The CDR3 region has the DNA TGTGCCAGCAGCCCATCAGACAGGACGAACACTGAAGCTTTCTTT. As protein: CASSPSDRTNTEAFF. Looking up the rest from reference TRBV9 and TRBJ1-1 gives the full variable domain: DSGVTQTPKHLITATGQRVTLRCSPRSGDLSVYWYQQSLDQGLQFLIQYYNGEERAKGNILERFSAQQFPDLHSELNLSSLELGDSALYFCASSPSDRTNTEAFFGQGTRLTVV.

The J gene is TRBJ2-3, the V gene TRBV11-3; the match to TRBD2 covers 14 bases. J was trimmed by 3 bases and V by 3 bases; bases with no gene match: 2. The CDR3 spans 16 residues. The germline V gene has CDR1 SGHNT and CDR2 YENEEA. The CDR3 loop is CASSFGTSGRTDTQYF. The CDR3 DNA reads TGTGCCAGCAGCTTCGGGACTAGCGGGAGAACAGATACGCAGTATTTT.

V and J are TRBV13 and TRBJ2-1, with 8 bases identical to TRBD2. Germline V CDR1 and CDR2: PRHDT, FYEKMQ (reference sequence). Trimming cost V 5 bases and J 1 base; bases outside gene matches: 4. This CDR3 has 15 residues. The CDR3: CASSTGGHSYNEQFF. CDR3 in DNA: TGTGCCAGCAGCACGGGGGGGCATTCCTACAATGAGCAGTTCTTC.

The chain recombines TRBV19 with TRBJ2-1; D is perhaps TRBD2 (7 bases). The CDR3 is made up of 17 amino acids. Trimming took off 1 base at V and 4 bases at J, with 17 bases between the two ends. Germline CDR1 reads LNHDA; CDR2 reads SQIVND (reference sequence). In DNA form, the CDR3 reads TGTGCCAGTAGTATAGTGGGAGCCGGGGGGCTTTACAATGAGCAGTTCTTC. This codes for CASSIVGAGGLYNEQFF.